This T cell receptor (beta chain) was found in a study of blood T cell repertoires in COVID-19. Across the whole study: Both acute and convalescent COVID-19 samples were obtained from the United States, Italy and Spain. Nucleic acid was either cDNA or gDNA, and it came from T cells, B-cell-depleted T cells, or PBMCs.

The CDR3 consists of 21 residues. Germline CDR1 and CDR2: SGHTA and FQGNSA. Losses at the gene ends were 0 bases for V and 4 bases for J; bases not matched to a gene: 19. Per the original data handling: Reference gene primer amplification gave nucleated cell count estimates. Repertoires were generated with immunoSEQ multiplex PCR, while TCRdb's copy carries only in-frame clones and drops some. V, J and clone size were drawn from that table, and D and trimming were deduced from the DNA. The table lists some 150,000 clones, over 80% of them singletons. The V call is TRBV7-2, the J call TRBJ2-1, with 9 bases fitting TRBD2. The source of this sequence is a man between 45 and 60 years old who had recovered from COVID-19. The sequencing input was peripheral blood. The CDR3 is CASSLAISASGASRRYNEQFF. The CDR3 nucleotides read TGTGCCAGCAGCTTAGCGATTTCGGCTAGCGGGGCCTCACGTCGATACAATGAGCAGTTCTTC.